This TCR beta chain was identified during a study of blood T cells in healthy people across ages. General observations from the study: With age, beta diversity per million T cells declined roughly linearly, significantly by 40. Researchers judged that diversity estimates from one million T cells fell short of true values.

To note about this clonotype: Its antigen is unknown.

Germline V lookup: CDR1 DFQATT, CDR2 SNEGSKA (reference sequence). Trimming took 3 bases from V and 1 from J, leaving 13 bases between them. The CDR3 runs 15 residues. PCR was performed a second time for about 6 to 11 cycles using a sample-barcoded 5' primer and a J-beta primer mix. MiXCR was run by TCRdb on the 5' RACE reads, yielding one entry per CDR3 protein. This sample yields about 1.8 million distinct CDR3 sequences, of which around half are seen a single time; around 2.1% belongs to the top ten. Per sample, no less than 5 micrograms of total RNA were extracted. The V gene is TRBV20-1, the J gene TRBJ1-5, with TRBD1 as a possible D gene (6 bases). This receptor was identified in a woman between 40 and 50 years old in good health. Material for sequencing was blood. This CDR3 reads CSAREGGRSNQPQHF. The CDR3 DNA reads as TGCAGTGCTAGGGAAGGGGGAAGGAGCAATCAGCCCCAGCATTTT.